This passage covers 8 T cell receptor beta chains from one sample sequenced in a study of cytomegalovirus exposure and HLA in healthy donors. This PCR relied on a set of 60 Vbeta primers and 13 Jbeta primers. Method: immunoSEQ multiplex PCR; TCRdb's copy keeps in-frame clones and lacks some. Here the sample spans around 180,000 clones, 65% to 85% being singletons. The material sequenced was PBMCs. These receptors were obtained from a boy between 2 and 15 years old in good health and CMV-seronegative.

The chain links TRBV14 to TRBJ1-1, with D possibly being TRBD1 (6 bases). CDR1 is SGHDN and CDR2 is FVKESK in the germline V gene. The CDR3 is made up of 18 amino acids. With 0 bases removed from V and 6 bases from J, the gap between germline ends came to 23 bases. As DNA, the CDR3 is TGTGCCAGCAGCCAAGACCGATTGACAGGAGGCCGAACAGCTGAAGCTTTCTTT. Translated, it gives CASSQDRLTGGRTAEAFF.

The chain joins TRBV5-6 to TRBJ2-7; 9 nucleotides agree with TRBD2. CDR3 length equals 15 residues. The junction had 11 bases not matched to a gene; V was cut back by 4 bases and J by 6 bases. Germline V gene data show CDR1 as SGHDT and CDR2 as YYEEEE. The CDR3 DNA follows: TGTGCCAGCAGCCGTGGGAGCGGGGGGATCGTCGAGCAGTACGTC. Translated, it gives CASSRGSGGIVEQYV.

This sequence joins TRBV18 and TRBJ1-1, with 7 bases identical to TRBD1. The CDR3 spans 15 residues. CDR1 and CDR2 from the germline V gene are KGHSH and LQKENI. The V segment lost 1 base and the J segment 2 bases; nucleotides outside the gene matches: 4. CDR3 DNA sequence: TGTGCCAGCTCACCACAGGGACAGCTAAACACTGAAGCTTTCTTT. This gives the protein CASSPQGQLNTEAFF.

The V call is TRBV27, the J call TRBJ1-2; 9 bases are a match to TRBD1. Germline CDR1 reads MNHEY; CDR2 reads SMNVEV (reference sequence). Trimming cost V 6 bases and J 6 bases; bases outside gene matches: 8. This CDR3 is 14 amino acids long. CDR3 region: CASSSPTGGNGYTF. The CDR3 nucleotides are TGTGCCAGCAGCTCTCCGACAGGGGGGAATGGCTACACCTTC.

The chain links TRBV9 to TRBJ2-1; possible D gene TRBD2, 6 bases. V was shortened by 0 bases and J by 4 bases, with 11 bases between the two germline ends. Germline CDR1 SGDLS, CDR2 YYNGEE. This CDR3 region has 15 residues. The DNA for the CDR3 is TGTGCCAGCAGCGTAGTGGCGGGGACTTACAATGAGCAGTTCTTC. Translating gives CASSVVAGTYNEQFF.

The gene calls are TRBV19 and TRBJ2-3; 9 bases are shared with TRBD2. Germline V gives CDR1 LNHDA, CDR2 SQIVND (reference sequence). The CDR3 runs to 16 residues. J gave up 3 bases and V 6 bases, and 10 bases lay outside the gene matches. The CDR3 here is CASSAPSGRWTDTQYF. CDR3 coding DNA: TGTGCCAGTAGCGCCCCGAGCGGGAGGTGGACAGATACGCAGTATTTT.

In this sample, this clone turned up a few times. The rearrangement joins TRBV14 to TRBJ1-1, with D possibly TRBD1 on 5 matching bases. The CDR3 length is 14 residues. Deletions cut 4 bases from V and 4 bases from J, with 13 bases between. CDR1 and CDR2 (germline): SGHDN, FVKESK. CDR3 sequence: CASSLQTGTTEAFF. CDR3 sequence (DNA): TGTGCCAGCAGCCTGCAAACAGGTACCACTGAAGCTTTCTTT.

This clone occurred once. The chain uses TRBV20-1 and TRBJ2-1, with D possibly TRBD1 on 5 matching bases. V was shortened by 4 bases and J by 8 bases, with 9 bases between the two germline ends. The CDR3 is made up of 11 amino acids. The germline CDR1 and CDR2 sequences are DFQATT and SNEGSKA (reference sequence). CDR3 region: CSATRVDEQFF. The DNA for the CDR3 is TGCAGTGCTACCAGGGTTGATGAGCAGTTCTTC.